Each of the 21 T cell receptor beta chains below was sequenced from the same sample in a study of PD-L1 blockade in urothelial cancer. Clones were sequenced by immunoSEQ multiplex PCR, and TCRdb holds only the in-frame ones, with some missing. This sample has some 110,000 clones, with approximately 90% found just once. Time point described: peripheral blood 6 weeks after treatment start. Here the sequenced sample was PBMCs, taken around atezolizumab (anti-PD-L1) treatment. The source of these receptors is a man in his 60s with urothelial cancer.

Here the CDR3 DNA reads TGTGCCAGCAGAAACGGGGGGCTCAATGAGCAGTTCTTC. Its translation: CASRNGGLNEQFF. This rearrangement joins TRBV12-1 to TRBJ2-1; no check of the table's D call, TRBD2, against the DNA was made. TRBV12-1 is a pseudogene segment. This CDR3 spans 13 amino acids.

This clone has more than one count but fewer than ten. This chain links TRBV9 with TRBJ1-4, with 8 bases identical to TRBD1. The CDR3 is 16 residues long. Germline V gene lookup returns CDR1 SGDLS and CDR2 YYNGEE. The trim removed 4 bases at V and 5 bases at J, leaving 10 bases unmatched. The chain's CDR3 is CASSSITRGRNEKLFF. CDR3 DNA sequence: TGTGCCAGCAGCTCTATCACCAGGGGGCGGAATGAAAAACTGTTTTTT.

This clone was seen only a few times. The same CDR3 arises from other DNA sequences in this sample as well. The chain is built from TRBV12-5 and TRBJ2-5, with 12 bases lining up with TRBD2. Germline V gene data show CDR1 as LGHNT and CDR2 as FRNRAP. This CDR3 contains 14 residues. V was clipped by 7 bases and J by 5 bases; unmatched bases: 5. The CDR3 sequence: CASASGGAGETQYF. CDR3 in DNA: TGTGCTAGTGCTAGCGGGGGGGCCGGGGAGACCCAGTACTTC.

V gene TRBV11-2 combines with J gene TRBJ2-1, with TRBD2 matching over 11 bases. Germline CDR1 is SGHAT and CDR2 is FQNNGV. CDR3 size: 18 residues. V gave up 6 bases and J gave up 1 base; unmatched junction bases: 11. The CDR3 nucleotides are TGTGCCAGCAGGGGTTTAGCGGGGGGGTTGATTTCCTACAATGAGCAGTTCTTC. It codes for CASRGLAGGLISYNEQFF.

This chain connects TRBV20-1 to TRBJ2-1; D not resolved. Trimming left V 3 bases short and J 10 bases short, with 10 bases between. Germline V lookup: CDR1 DFQATT, CDR2 SNEGSKA (reference sequence). The CDR3 covers 11 residues. The chain's CDR3 is CSARIEREQFF. The CDR3 DNA sequence: TGCAGTGCTAGGATTGAACGGGAGCAGTTCTTC.

V gene TRBV28 combines with J gene TRBJ2-3; TRBD2 aligns across 7 bases. Germline trimming cut 6 bases from V and 5 bases from J; bases unmatched to any gene: 8. CDR1 and CDR2 from the germline V gene are MDHEN and SYDVKM. The CDR3 is 14 amino acids. DNA for the CDR3: TGTGCCAGCAGAGTAGGGAGGGTGGAAGATACGCAGTATTTT. Amino acids: CASRVGRVEDTQYF.

The chain is built from TRBV5-1 and TRBJ1-1; D call uncertain. This CDR3 comprises 13 residues. Looked up from germline, CDR1 is SGHRS and CDR2 is YFSETQ. Trimming pared 0 bases from V and 5 bases from J, leaving 8 bases between. The CDR3 DNA follows: TGCGCCAGCAGCTTGGGATATCGGACTGAAGCTTTCTTT. This gives the protein CASSLGYRTEAFF.

CDR3 loop: CASREEPGQTPNLYEQYF. The CDR3 bases are TGTGCCAGCAGAGAGGAACCGGGACAAACGCCGAACCTCTACGAGCAGTACTTC. This chain links TRBV28 with TRBJ2-7, with D maybe TRBD1 (6 bases). Germline V gives CDR1 MDHEN, CDR2 SYDVKM. V was pared by 6 bases and J by 3 bases, with 27 bases between. This CDR3 is 18 amino acids long.

The V gene is TRBV11-3, the J gene TRBJ1-2; D remains ambiguous. Deletions cut 0 bases from V and 8 bases from J, with 4 bases between. The CDR3 has 11 amino acids. In germline, CDR1 is SGHNT, CDR2 YENEEA. Here the CDR3 DNA reads TGTGCCAGCAGCTTAGATCAGGGCTACACCTTC. This sequence encodes CASSLDQGYTF.

The chain carries TRBV28 and TRBJ2-7; no firm D call. The V end lost 10 bases, the J end lost 3 bases, and 13 bases lay between the germline ends. In germline, CDR1 is MDHEN, CDR2 SYDVKM. The CDR3 loop spans 12 amino acids. For the CDR3, the DNA is TGTGCCACGTTTACAGAGAACTACGAGCAGTACTTC. Encoded protein: CATFTENYEQYF.

The rearrangement uses TRBV7-7 and TRBJ2-1, with 8 nucleotides matching TRBD2. With V trimmed by 2 bases and J by 5 bases, 5 bases remained unmatched. The CDR3 sequence is 15 residues long. The germline V gene has CDR1 SSHAT and CDR2 FNYEAQ (reference sequence). CDR3 amino acids: CASSLYGGDNNEQFF. Written as DNA, the CDR3 is TGTGCCAGCAGCTTATACGGGGGGGACAACAATGAGCAGTTCTTC.

This rearrangement joins TRBV2 to TRBJ2-2; TRBD1 agrees at 8 bases. CDR1 SNHLY and CDR2 FYNNEI come from the germline V gene. Germline trimming cut 6 bases from V and 0 bases from J; bases unmatched to any gene: 3. The CDR3 totals 15 residues. DNA of the CDR3: TGTGCCAGCAGCCCGGGACAGGCGAACACCGGGGAGCTGTTTTTT. Translation gives CASSPGQANTGELFF. The entire variable domain, with the rest obtained from reference TRBV2 and TRBJ2-2, is as follows: EPEVTQTPSHQVTQMGQEVILRCVPISNHLYFYWYRQILGQKVEFLVSFYNNEISEKSEIFDDQFSVERPDGSNFTLKIRSTKLEDSAMYFCASSPGQANTGELFFGEGSRLTVL.

The chain recombines TRBV19 with TRBJ1-2, with D unclear. The CDR3 has 14 residues. V lost 8 bases and J lost 0, with 13 bases in between. Germline lookup yields CDR1 LNHDA and CDR2 SQIVND (reference sequence). The CDR3 is CASGVGRANYGYTF. Here the CDR3 DNA reads TGTGCCAGTGGGGTAGGGAGAGCTAACTATGGCTACACCTTC.

The CDR3 DNA reads as TGCAGCGTGGGGACAGGGGGTCCCTACGAGCAGTACTTC. Protein sequence: CSVGTGGPYEQYF. V gene TRBV29-1 combines with J gene TRBJ2-7, with 11 nucleotides matching TRBD1. The J segment lost 2 bases and the V segment lost 6 bases, leaving 3 bases of the junction unmatched. The CDR3 totals 13 residues. Germline-derived CDR1 and CDR2 are SQVTM and ANQGSEA.

CDR3 DNA: TGTGCCAGTAGTACACACAGGGGGCGGAACTACGAGCAGTACTTC. This gives the protein CASSTHRGRNYEQYF. V is TRBV19 and J is TRBJ2-7; TRBD1 agrees at 9 bases. In germline, CDR1 is LNHDA, CDR2 SQIVND (reference sequence). CDR3 length: 15 residues. V was clipped by 4 bases and J by 3 bases; unmatched bases: 7.

The J gene is TRBJ2-3, the V gene TRBV5-4; no reliable D call. Germline-derived CDR1 and CDR2 are SGHNT and YYREEE (reference sequence). This CDR3 has 13 residues. V was clipped by 0 bases and J by 4 bases, with 6 bases between them. The CDR3 is CASSLAGSDTQYF. CDR3 nucleotides: TGTGCCAGCAGCTTGGCCGGGTCAGATACGCAGTATTTT.

J is TRBJ2-1 and V is TRBV12-5; TRBD2 agrees at 15 bases. The J segment lost 2 bases and the V segment lost 1 base, leaving 3 bases of the junction unmatched. The CDR3 has 18 amino acids. Germline V lookup: CDR1 LGHNT, CDR2 FRNRAP. DNA for the CDR3: TGTGCTAGTGGTTTGGAAAGGACTAGCGGGGGGGCCTACAATGAGCAGTTCTTC. Amino acids: CASGLERTSGGAYNEQFF.

V and J are TRBV27 and TRBJ1-6; 9 nucleotides line up with TRBD1. CDR1 MNHEY and CDR2 SMNVEV come from the germline V gene (reference sequence). This CDR3 spans 15 amino acids. The trim removed 4 bases at V and 10 bases at J, leaving 8 bases unmatched. The chain's CDR3 is CASSSWGQGESPLHF. CDR3 bases: TGTGCCAGCAGTTCATGGGGACAGGGAGAGTCACCCCTCCACTTT.

V is TRBV25-1 and J is TRBJ2-2; D may be TRBD1 (7 bases). V lost 1 base and J lost 3, with 12 bases in between. The length of the CDR3 is 16 residues. Germline V gives CDR1 MGHDK, CDR2 SYGVNS. The DNA of the CDR3 is TGTGCCAGCAGTGAATTTGGCAGGGGGGACACCGGGGAGCTGTTTTTT. Encoded protein: CASSEFGRGDTGELFF.

The chain joins TRBV7-2 to TRBJ1-3; D is undetermined. Trimming left V 1 base short and J 8 bases short, with 15 bases between. There are 15 residues in the CDR3. Germline-derived CDR1 and CDR2 are SGHTA and FQGNSA. CDR3 nucleotides: TGTGCCAGCAGCTTAGTGGCGGGGATGGGAGACACCATATATTTT. Translation gives CASSLVAGMGDTIYF.

The J gene is TRBJ2-7, the V gene TRBV5-1, with unresolved D. Trimming took 0 bases from V and 3 from J, leaving 10 bases between them. CDR1 and CDR2 (germline): SGHRS, YFSETQ. The CDR3 length is 14 residues. The CDR3: CASSLGLSGYEQYF. The CDR3 coding sequence is TGCGCCAGCAGCTTGGGCCTCAGTGGCTACGAGCAGTACTTC.